This T cell receptor (beta chain) is from a study of T-cell memory formation after mild COVID-19. Study-wide results and caveats: Shrinking CD4+ clones resided mostly in CM and EM, and CD8+ ones in EMRA. Day 15 to 85 contractors were CD4/CD8 balanced; later expanders leaned CD4+.

Constant-segment primers were used for 5'RACE, and the resulting TCR alpha and TCR beta cDNA libraries carried sample barcodes and UMIs. TCRdb re-derived calls from the 5' RACE reads in MiXCR, one entry per CDR3 protein. The sample lists some 440,000 distinct CDR3 sequences; roughly 23% were seen once. As to this clonotype: Its target is not known.

Sequenced material: PBMCs or a T cell subset sorted from them (not recorded which). This clonotype was obtained from an adult woman who had mild COVID-19 (a few samples of this study predate the infection). Cell type and time point are not known.

Here the CDR3 reads CASSFAGTTYNEQFF. The CDR3 DNA sequence: TGTGCCAGCAGCTTCGCCGGGACCACCTACAATGAGCAGTTCTTC. The chain joins TRBV7-2 to TRBJ2-1; TRBD1 or TRBD2 may be the D gene (5 bases each). The CDR3 sequence is 15 residues long. Per the germline V gene, CDR1 is SGHTA and CDR2 is FQGNSA. With 3 bases removed from V and 2 bases from J, the gap between germline ends came to 11 bases.